This entry lists 10 T cell receptor beta chains sequenced from one sample in a study of patients and donors after allogeneic stem cell transplantation. TCRdb re-called the RT-PCR reads through MiXCR, storing one row per CDR3 protein. The table has around 200,000 distinct CDR3 sequences, about 37% seen once. Sequencing was performed on blood, either unsorted or a sorted T cell fraction (not recorded which). Every receptor here comes from a human donor who was either an allogeneic HSCT recipient or a stem cell or donor lymphocyte infusion donor (not recorded which). It is not recorded whose cells these are; they may come from a transplant donor.

The chain joins TRBV4-2 to TRBJ1-1, with unresolved D. CDR1 LGHNA and CDR2 YNFKEQ come from the germline V gene. This CDR3 comprises 15 residues. V gave up 0 bases and J gave up 0 bases, with 8 bases separating them. The CDR3 loop reads CASSQEGVVNTEAFF. CDR3 sequence (DNA): TGTGCCAGCAGCCAAGAAGGAGTAGTGAACACTGAAGCTTTCTTT.

This chain joins TRBV5-1 and TRBJ1-3, with TRBD1 matching 7 bases. This CDR3 spans 14 amino acids. Germline loops: CDR1 SGHRS, CDR2 YFSETQ. V shed 4 bases, J shed 4 bases, and the junction held 5 bases outside the gene matches. The CDR3 sequence: CASSATGTGNTIYF. In DNA form, the CDR3 reads TGCGCCAGCAGCGCGACAGGGACCGGAAACACCATATATTTT.

The chain carries TRBV20-1 and TRBJ2-5; no clear D gene. The V gene lost 2 bases and the J gene lost 1 base, with 5 bases spanning the gap. The CDR3 runs to 12 residues. Germline CDR1 DFQATT, CDR2 SNEGSKA (reference sequence). The CDR3 DNA sequence: TGCAGTGCTAGACTAACCCAAGAGACCCAGTACTTC. Translating it yields CSARLTQETQYF.

The rearrangement uses TRBV19 and TRBJ2-1, with D tentatively TRBD1 or TRBD2 (6 bases each). CDR1 and CDR2 (germline): LNHDA, SQIVND (reference sequence). The V and J ends lost 5 bases and 4 bases respectively, with 21 bases between them. The CDR3 runs to 17 residues. DNA of the CDR3: TGTGCCAGTAGTCCCCAGCCATGGGGGGCTCCATACAATGAGCAGTTCTTC. Amino acid sequence: CASSPQPWGAPYNEQFF. Looking up the rest from reference TRBV19 and TRBJ2-1 gives the full variable domain: DGGITQSPKYLFRKEGQNVTLSCEQNLNHDAMYWYRQDPGQGLRLIYYSQIVNDFQKGDIAEGYSVSREKKESFPLTVTSAQKNPTAFYLCASSPQPWGAPYNEQFFGPGTRLTVL.

This chain connects TRBV11-2 to TRBJ1-5, with D perhaps TRBD1 (6 bases). Between the trimmed V and J ends, which lost 1 base and 1 base, there was a span of 14 bases. Germline V gene data show CDR1 as SGHAT and CDR2 as FQNNGV. This CDR3 comprises 17 residues. CDR3 residues: CASSLAGQRGSNQPQHF. As DNA, the CDR3 is TGTGCCAGCAGCTTAGCTGGACAGCGGGGAAGCAATCAGCCCCAGCATTTT. Using reference TRBV11-2 and TRBJ1-5 for the parts outside the CDR3, the full variable domain is EAGVAQSPRYKIIEKRQSVAFWCNPISGHATLYWYQQILGQGPKLLIQFQNNGVVDDSQLPKDRFSAERLKGVDSTLKIQPAKLEDSAVYLCASSLAGQRGSNQPQHFGDGTRLSIL.

This clonotype was seen a single time. The chain employs TRBV10-1 and TRBJ2-2; TRBD2 matches 11 bases. The CDR3 loop spans 15 amino acids. Germline V gene lookup returns CDR1 WNHNN and CDR2 SYGVQD (reference sequence). Trimming cost V 9 bases and J 3 bases; bases outside gene matches: 6. CDR3 coding DNA: TGCGCCAGGATCACTAGCGGGGGAGACACCGGGGAGCTGTTTTTT. Amino acids: CARITSGGDTGELFF.

This sequence joins TRBV7-9 and TRBJ1-3; no clear D gene. This CDR3 is 15 amino acids long. Germline V gene sequence: CDR1 SEHNR, CDR2 FQNEAQ (reference sequence). Trimming removed 3 bases at V and 0 bases at J, with 9 bases between. The CDR3 loop is CASSFGGRSGNTIYF. CDR3 bases: TGTGCCAGCAGCTTTGGAGGACGCTCTGGAAACACCATATATTTT.

This clonotype was seen a handful of times. The V call is TRBV18, the J call TRBJ2-1; 9 positions agree with TRBD1. V shed 0 bases, J shed 2 bases, and the junction held 2 bases outside the gene matches. Germline loops: CDR1 KGHSH, CDR2 LQKENI. This CDR3 spans 16 amino acids. CDR3 sequence reads: CASSPPTGGAYNEQFF. Here the CDR3 DNA reads TGTGCCAGCTCACCACCTACAGGGGGCGCCTACAATGAGCAGTTCTTC.

The rearrangement links TRBV6-6 to TRBJ1-5; D is unclear. Germline lookup yields CDR1 MNHNY and CDR2 SVGAGI (reference sequence). Trimming left V 2 bases short and J 4 bases short, with 6 bases between. There are 13 residues in the CDR3. CDR3 DNA: TGTGCCAGCAGTTACAGGGAAAATCAGCCCCAGCATTTT. The encoded protein is CASSYRENQPQHF.

The rearrangement uses TRBV2 and TRBJ2-7, with TRBD1 as a possible D gene (6 bases). From germline, CDR1 is SNHLY and CDR2 FYNNEI. V shed 8 bases and J shed 6 bases, with 17 bases lying between them. The CDR3 extends over 13 amino acids. This chain's CDR3 is CASRDTQPLEQYF. The CDR3 DNA is TGTGCCAGCCGGGACACCCAACCCCTCGAGCAGTACTTC.